This T cell receptor beta chain was found in a study of blood T cell repertoires in COVID-19. The overall study: From the United States, Italy and Spain came samples of acute and convalescent COVID-19. Nucleic acid was either cDNA or gDNA, and it came from T cells, B-cell-depleted T cells, or PBMCs.

Original processing methods: Reference gene primers were amplified, and this amplification served to estimate nucleated cell counts. Assay: immunoSEQ multiplex PCR; the TCRdb copy retains only in-frame clones and omits some. That table is the source of V, J and clone size, and D and trimming were worked out from the DNA. This sample has about 220,000 clones; about 80% occur once, and the top ten carry about 2.4%. The CDR3 extends over 12 amino acids. Germline V gene lookup returns CDR1 LNHDA and CDR2 SQIVND (reference sequence). V was trimmed by 3 bases and J by 8 bases, leaving 10 bases between them.

Specimen: peripheral blood. The origin of this receptor is a woman in her sixties with acute or convalescent COVID-19. The chain couples TRBV19 to TRBJ1-2; D gene ambiguous. The CDR3 DNA follows: TGTGCCAGTAGTATCGGGGAGGCCGGCTACACCTTC. Protein sequence: CASSIGEAGYTF.